A single sample gave rise to the 21 T cell receptor beta chains below, sequenced in a study of shared T cell receptors in the human thymus. Generated by immunoSEQ multiplex PCR, the TCRdb table keeps only in-frame clones and is missing some. The sample contains under 850,000 clones, around 87% of which appear only once. These data were also filed under a second study, of human thymus T cells.

What was sequenced was thymocytes. The receptors shown here come from a boy under two years old with a congenital heart defect.

This clone has a single count. The chain carries TRBV14 and TRBJ2-2; 8 bases map to TRBD2. CDR3 size: 18 residues. J lost 3 bases, V lost 1 base, and 10 bases had no gene match. Germline V lookup: CDR1 SGHDN, CDR2 FVKESK. DNA for the CDR3: TGTGCCAGCAGCCAAGGGGGGAAGCGGGAGAGTTACACCGGGGAGCTGTTTTTT. Its protein product is CASSQGGKRESYTGELFF. The full variable domain, in which reference TRBV14 and TRBJ2-2 provide the parts outside the CDR3, is EAGVTQFPSHSVIEKGQTVTLRCDPISGHDNLYWYRRVMGKEIKFLLHFVKESKQDESGMPNNRFLAERTGGTYSTLKVQPAELEDSGVYFCASSQGGKRESYTGELFFGEGSRLTVL.

The chain combines TRBV23-1 with TRBJ1-2, with TRBD1 identical over 9 bases. TRBV23-1 is annotated as an ORF whose role is uncertain. The V segment lost 4 bases and the J segment 6 bases; nucleotides outside the gene matches: 9. This CDR3 is built from 15 residues. The CDR3 protein is CASSLSFDRGNGYTF. The CDR3 DNA reads TGCGCCAGCAGTCTTTCCTTCGACAGGGGGAATGGCTACACCTTC.

The sample holds a few counts of this clone. The rearrangement uses TRBV12-5 and TRBJ2-3, with 8 positions matching TRBD1. Germline V gene sequence: CDR1 LGHNT, CDR2 FRNRAP. This CDR3 has 19 residues. With V trimmed by 0 bases and J by 4 bases, 15 bases remained unmatched. The CDR3 protein is CASGLVFQGAPSKPDTQYF. CDR3 DNA sequence: TGTGCTAGTGGTTTGGTATTCCAGGGGGCCCCTAGTAAACCAGATACGCAGTATTTT.

The genes are TRBV28 and TRBJ2-3; 7 bases are shared with TRBD1. From germline, CDR1 is MDHEN and CDR2 SYDVKM. V shed 3 bases and J 11 bases; nucleotides not matched to a gene: 8. There are 13 residues in the CDR3. CDR3 region: CASSFKGARGQYF. Written as DNA, the CDR3 is TGTGCCAGCAGTTTTAAGGGGGCGAGGGGGCAGTATTTT.

The chain's CDR3 is CASSTRPQFF. CDR3 nucleotide sequence: TGTGCCAGCTCGACTAGACCGCAGTTCTTC. The V and J genes are TRBV6-1 and TRBJ2-1, with TRBD2 as a possible D gene (6 bases). The germline CDR1 and CDR2 sequences are MNHNS and SASEGT. With 8 bases removed from V and 12 bases from J, the gap between germline ends came to 11 bases. The CDR3 has 10 amino acids.

The chain joins TRBV10-2 to TRBJ2-1, with D perhaps TRBD2 (7 bases). The V gene lost 8 bases and the J gene lost 7 bases, with 21 bases spanning the gap. The length of the CDR3 is 15 residues. The germline V gene has CDR1 WSHSY and CDR2 SAAADI. CDR3 amino acids: CASGGAGEGGNEQFF. CDR3 coding DNA: TGCGCCAGCGGGGGGGCGGGTGAAGGGGGTAATGAGCAGTTCTTC.

This clone has only a few counts. This rearrangement joins TRBV4-3 to TRBJ1-5; D possibly corresponds to TRBD1 (6 bases). The CDR3 is made up of 13 amino acids. Trimming took 3 bases from V and 7 from J, leaving 10 bases between them. CDR1 is LGHNA, CDR2 YSLEER, per germline. The CDR3 nucleotides are TGCGCCAGCAGCCAGGACACAGGGCAGCCCCAGCATTTT. Protein product: CASSQDTGQPQHF.

This chain uses TRBV28 with TRBJ2-2; D unclear. The V end was cut by 2 bases, the J end by 6 bases, with 19 bases between. Germline V gives CDR1 MDHEN, CDR2 SYDVKM. The length of the CDR3 is 17 residues. The CDR3 sequence is CASSLKNGGQPAGELFF. CDR3 DNA: TGTGCCAGCAGTTTAAAGAACGGCGGCCAGCCCGCCGGGGAGCTGTTTTTT. The whole variable domain, filled in from reference TRBV28 and TRBJ2-2, reads DVKVTQSSRYLVKRTGEKVFLECVQDMDHENMFWYRQDPGLGLRLIYFSYDVKMKEKGDIPEGYSVSREKKERFSLILESASTNQTSMYLCASSLKNGGQPAGELFFGEGSRLTVL.

The chain combines TRBV30 with TRBJ2-5, with D possibly matching TRBD2 (6 bases). The CDR3 runs 12 residues. Germline CDR1 and CDR2: GTSNPN and SVGIG (reference sequence). V lost 0 bases and J lost 7, with 9 bases in between. Here the CDR3 reads CAWSVGGRTQYF. The CDR3 nucleotides are TGTGCCTGGAGTGTGGGGGGACGGACCCAGTACTTC.

The rearrangement uses TRBV7-2 and TRBJ2-7; D unresolved. Looked up from germline, CDR1 is SGHTA and CDR2 is FQGNSA. The CDR3 consists of 14 residues. Trimming removed 1 base at V and 0 bases at J, with 7 bases between. The CDR3 DNA reads TGTGCCAGCAGCTTAGTCCGGAGCTCCTACGAGCAGTACTTC. Translation gives CASSLVRSSYEQYF.

V is TRBV6-1 and J is TRBJ2-1; TRBD2 aligns across 13 bases. Germline V gene data show CDR1 as MNHNS and CDR2 as SASEGT. The CDR3 is 15 residues long. The J segment lost 14 bases and the V segment lost 7 bases, leaving 14 bases of the junction unmatched. DNA of the CDR3: TGTGCCAGCACCAACCCCGGGACTAGCGGGACCGAGGAGTTCTTC. This encodes CASTNPGTSGTEEFF.

The chain combines TRBV30 with TRBJ1-5, with D maybe TRBD1 (5 bases). CDR1 is GTSNPN and CDR2 is SVGIG in the germline V gene (reference sequence). There are 15 residues in the CDR3. V gave up 2 bases and J gave up 2 bases, with 13 bases separating them. The CDR3 region is CAWSLTDSGNQPQHF. CDR3 sequence (DNA): TGTGCCTGGAGTCTAACTGACAGTGGCAATCAGCCCCAGCATTTT.

The rearrangement links TRBV4-3 to TRBJ2-1, with TRBD2 identical over 10 bases. V lost 6 bases and J lost 3; bases outside the gene matches: 8. Germline CDR1 and CDR2: LGHNA and YSLEER. The CDR3 is 16 amino acids. The CDR3 loop is CASRLRLAGHYNEQFF. The CDR3 DNA follows: TGCGCCAGCAGATTGAGACTAGCGGGCCACTACAATGAGCAGTTCTTC.

The V call is TRBV30, the J call TRBJ2-1, with 9 positions matching TRBD1. Trimming removed 8 bases from V and 8 bases from J; junction bases left unmatched: 10. Germline CDR1 reads GTSNPN; CDR2 reads SVGIG (reference sequence). This CDR3 comprises 13 residues. CDR3 DNA: TGTGCCGGGACAGGGATGCGTGGCTATGAGCAGTTCTTC. Translating it yields CAGTGMRGYEQFF.

This chain uses TRBV14 with TRBJ1-2; D gene uncertain. Trimming stripped 3 bases from V and 6 bases from J, with 14 bases between. CDR1 SGHDN and CDR2 FVKESK come from the germline V gene. The CDR3 has 14 residues. As DNA, the CDR3 is TGTGCCAGCAGCCATGGTCGAAACCGCGATGGCTACACCTTC. Its translation is CASSHGRNRDGYTF.

The chain joins TRBV4-1 to TRBJ2-7, with 7 bases fitting TRBD2. CDR1 is MGHRA, CDR2 YSYEKL, per germline. Germline trimming cut 1 base from V and 2 bases from J; bases unmatched to any gene: 11. The CDR3 spans 17 residues. The CDR3 is CASSQVPVLARTYEQYF. The CDR3 DNA follows: TGCGCCAGCAGCCAAGTTCCGGTACTAGCGCGTACCTACGAGCAGTACTTC.

The chain joins TRBV7-2 to TRBJ2-7; 8 nucleotides match TRBD2. The CDR3 is made up of 15 amino acids. Germline values: CDR1 SGHTA, CDR2 FQGNSA. The ends lost 5 bases at V and 0 bases at J; junction bases unmatched: 6. The CDR3 protein is CASSVTSGSSYEQYF. In DNA, the CDR3 is TGTGCCAGCAGCGTAACTAGCGGTAGCTCCTACGAGCAGTACTTC. The variable domain in full, completed from reference TRBV7-2 and TRBJ2-7, reads GAGVSQSPSNKVTEKGKDVELRCDPISGHTALYWYRQSLGQGLEFLIYFQGNSAPDKSGLPSDRFSAERTGGSVSTLTIQRTQQEDSAVYLCASSVTSGSSYEQYFGPGTRLTVT.

The J gene is TRBJ1-1, the V gene TRBV5-1, with a possible D match to TRBD1 (5 bases). CDR3 length equals 15 residues. Germline CDR1 and CDR2: SGHRS and YFSETQ. V lost 5 bases and J lost 5, with 19 bases in between. CDR3 amino acids: CASRSADPGSTEAFF. The CDR3 DNA sequence: TGCGCCAGCAGATCAGCAGACCCAGGGTCGACTGAAGCTTTCTTT.

The rearrangement joins TRBV5-1 to TRBJ2-1; a weak D match, TRBD1 (6 bases). Germline CDR1 and CDR2: SGHRS and YFSETQ. V was trimmed by 0 bases and J by 8 bases, leaving 21 bases between them. The CDR3 runs 17 residues. This CDR3 reads CASSLDPRAGEIDEQFF. As DNA, the CDR3 is TGCGCCAGCAGCTTGGACCCGCGCGCAGGGGAGATCGATGAGCAGTTCTTC.

This chain uses TRBV2 with TRBJ2-3; 8 bases align to TRBD2. The V segment lost 6 bases and the J segment 2 bases; nucleotides outside the gene matches: 7. The CDR3 contains 15 residues. Germline V gene lookup returns CDR1 SNHLY and CDR2 FYNNEI. Here the CDR3 reads CASRATREVTDTQYF. CDR3 nucleotide sequence: TGTGCCAGCAGGGCAACGCGGGAGGTCACAGATACGCAGTATTTT.

The chain is built from TRBV4-3 and TRBJ1-1; D gene ambiguous. Germline V lookup: CDR1 LGHNA, CDR2 YSLEER. V lost 4 bases and J lost 0, with 15 bases in between. This CDR3 is 16 amino acids long. The CDR3 reads CASSPKRELMNTEAFF. The CDR3 nucleotides are TGCGCCAGCAGCCCCAAAAGGGAGCTCATGAACACTGAAGCTTTCTTT.